The subject of this entry is one T cell receptor beta chain. Its antigen is not identified. PCR was performed a second time for about 7 to 12 cycles using a sample-barcoded 5' primer and a J-beta primer mix. TCRdb ran MiXCR on the 5' RACE reads and lists one entry per CDR3 protein. The sample shows 550,000 to 600,000 distinct CDR3 sequences, approximately 30% of them seen only once. This specimen comes from a study of blood T cells in healthy people across ages. Study-wide points: Leaving the PBMCs unsorted stopped any conclusive comparison of naive versus antigen-experienced cells. Greater diversity and more naive CD4+ cells were seen in long-lived donors than in aged donors.

The germline V gene has CDR1 SGHVS and CDR2 FQNEAQ. V lost 0 bases to trimming and J lost 6 bases, with 13 bases between them. The CDR3 covers 15 residues. Caucasian, healthy and from Russia, the donors were aged between about 6 and 100. Sequencing used blood. This chain links TRBV7-8 with TRBJ2-3; perhaps TRBD2 as D (6 bases). The sequence came from a woman aged 70-85 years in good health. Here the CDR3 DNA reads TGTGCCAGCAGCTTAGCGGGGGAGGTTCGGGATACGCAGTATTTT. Its translation: CASSLAGEVRDTQYF.